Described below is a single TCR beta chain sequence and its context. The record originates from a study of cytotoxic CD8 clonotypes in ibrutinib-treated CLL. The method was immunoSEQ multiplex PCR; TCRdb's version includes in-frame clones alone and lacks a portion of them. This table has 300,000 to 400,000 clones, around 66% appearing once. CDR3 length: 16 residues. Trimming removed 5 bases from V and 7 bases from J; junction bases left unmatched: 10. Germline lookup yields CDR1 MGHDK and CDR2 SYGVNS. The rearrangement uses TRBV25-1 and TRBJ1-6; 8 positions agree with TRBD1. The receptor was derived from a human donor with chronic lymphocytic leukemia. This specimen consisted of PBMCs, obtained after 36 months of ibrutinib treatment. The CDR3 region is CASSNLGTGPNSPLHF. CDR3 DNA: TGTGCCAGCAGTAACCTGGGGACAGGCCCCAATTCACCCCTCCACTTT.